This is a list of T cell receptor beta chains from one sample in a study of cytomegalovirus exposure and HLA in healthy donors. Sequencing was performed with immunoSEQ multiplex PCR; in TCRdb, only in-frame clones are kept and a portion is missing. The sample lists about 190,000 clones; 70% to 80% were seen once. Source material: PBMCs. Receptors originate from a woman aged 45-65 years in good health and CMV-seronegative. Each CDR3 is given with its conserved first and last residue. Fields, in order: D gene, J gene, V gene, clone size, CDR3 DNA, CDR3 protein. The D gene is left open where the match is weak. Size is stated for part of the rows, as once, few or many counts, or as a class when the clone is expanded.

d_call: TRBD1
j_call: TRBJ2-7
v_call: TRBV4-1
clone_size: .
cdr3_nt: TGCGCCAGCAGCCAAACAGGGGTCGAGTCCTACGAGCAGTACTTC
cdr3_aa: CASSQTGVESYEQYF

d_call: .
j_call: TRBJ2-7
v_call: TRBV6-6
clone_size: .
cdr3_nt: TGTGCCAGCAGTCAAGGGAATAGCGGCGCAAGCTACGAGCAGTACTTC
cdr3_aa: CASSQGNSGASYEQYF

d_call: TRBD1
j_call: TRBJ2-2
v_call: TRBV6-1
clone_size: once
cdr3_nt: TGTGCCAGCTGGACAGGGACAACGAACACCGGGGAGCTGTTTTTT
cdr3_aa: CASWTGTTNTGELFF

d_call: TRBD2
j_call: TRBJ2-3
v_call: TRBV4-1
clone_size: .
cdr3_nt: TGCGCCAGCAGCCTACAGTTTGAGCGGGACGCATGGATAGATACGCAGTATTTT
cdr3_aa: CASSLQFERDAWIDTQYF

d_call: .
j_call: TRBJ2-1
v_call: TRBV28
clone_size: .
cdr3_nt: TGTGCCAGCAGCCCCTCCGTCTACAATGAGCAGTTCTTC
cdr3_aa: CASSPSVYNEQFF

d_call: TRBD1
j_call: TRBJ2-4
v_call: TRBV19
clone_size: once
cdr3_nt: TGTGCCAGTAGGGGACAGGGAGCCAAAAACATTCAGTACTTC
cdr3_aa: CASRGQGAKNIQYF

d_call: .
j_call: TRBJ1-2
v_call: TRBV28
clone_size: once
cdr3_nt: TGTGCCAGCATCACCTCGGTAAAGGTCCTAGCTAACTATGGCTACACCTTC
cdr3_aa: CASITSVKVLANYGYTF

d_call: .
j_call: TRBJ1-5
v_call: TRBV7-2
clone_size: .
cdr3_nt: TGTGCCAGCAGCTTAGGAAGCATGAGCAATCAGCCCCAGCATTTT
cdr3_aa: CASSLGSMSNQPQHF

d_call: .
j_call: TRBJ1-1
v_call: TRBV7-9
clone_size: .
cdr3_nt: TGTGCCAGCAGCTTAGACGTGGGAGCGAGGACTGAAGCTTTCTTT
cdr3_aa: CASSLDVGARTEAFF

d_call: .
j_call: TRBJ1-1
v_call: TRBV28
clone_size: .
cdr3_nt: TGTGCCAGCAAGGGGGACGGCACTGAAGCTTTCTTT
cdr3_aa: CASKGDGTEAFF

d_call: .
j_call: TRBJ2-1
v_call: TRBV7-9
clone_size: .
cdr3_nt: TGTGCCAGCAGTCTAAAGCTAGAGATCCACAATGAGCAGTTCTTC
cdr3_aa: CASSLKLEIHNEQFF

d_call: TRBD1
j_call: TRBJ1-2
v_call: TRBV7-9
clone_size: once
cdr3_nt: TGTGCCAGCAGCTTATCCTCCCAGGGGGCCTATGGCTACACCTTC
cdr3_aa: CASSLSSQGAYGYTF